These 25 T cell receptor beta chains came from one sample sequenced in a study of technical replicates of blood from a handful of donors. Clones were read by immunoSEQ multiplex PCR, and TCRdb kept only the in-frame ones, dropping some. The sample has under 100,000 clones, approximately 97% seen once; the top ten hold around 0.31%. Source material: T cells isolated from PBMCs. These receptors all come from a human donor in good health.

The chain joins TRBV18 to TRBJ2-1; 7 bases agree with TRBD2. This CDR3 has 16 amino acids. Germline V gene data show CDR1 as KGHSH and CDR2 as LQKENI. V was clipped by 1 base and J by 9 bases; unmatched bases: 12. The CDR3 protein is CASSPRAGEDRGEQFF. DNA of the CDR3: TGTGCCAGCTCACCACGTGCGGGAGAAGATCGGGGTGAGCAGTTCTTC.

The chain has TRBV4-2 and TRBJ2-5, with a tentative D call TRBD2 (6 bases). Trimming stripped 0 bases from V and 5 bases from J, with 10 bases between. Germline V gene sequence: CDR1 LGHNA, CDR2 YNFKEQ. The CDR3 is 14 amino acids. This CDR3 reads CASSQDTGGETQYF. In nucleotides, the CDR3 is TGTGCCAGCAGCCAAGATACTGGAGGGGAGACCCAGTACTTC.

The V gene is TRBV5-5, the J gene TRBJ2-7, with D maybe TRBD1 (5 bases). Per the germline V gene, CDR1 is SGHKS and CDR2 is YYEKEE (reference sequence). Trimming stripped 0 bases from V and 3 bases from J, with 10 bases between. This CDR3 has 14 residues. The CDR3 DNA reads TGTGCCAGCAGCTTGGGACAGCCCGGCTACGAGCAGTACTTC. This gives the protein CASSLGQPGYEQYF. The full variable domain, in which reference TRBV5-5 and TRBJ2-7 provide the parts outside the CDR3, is DAGVTQSPTHLIKTRGQQVTLRCSPISGHKSVSWYQQVLGQGPQFIFQYYEKEERGRGNFPDRFSARQFPNYSSELNVNALLLGDSALYLCASSLGQPGYEQYFGPGTRLTVT.

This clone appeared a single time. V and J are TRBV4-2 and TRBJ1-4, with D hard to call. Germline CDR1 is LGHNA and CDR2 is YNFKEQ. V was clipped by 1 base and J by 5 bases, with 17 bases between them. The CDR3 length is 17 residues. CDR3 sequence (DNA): TGTGCCAGCAGCCAAGGAGAGGTCATCACCGTGAATGAAAAACTGTTTTTT. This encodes CASSQGEVITVNEKLFF.

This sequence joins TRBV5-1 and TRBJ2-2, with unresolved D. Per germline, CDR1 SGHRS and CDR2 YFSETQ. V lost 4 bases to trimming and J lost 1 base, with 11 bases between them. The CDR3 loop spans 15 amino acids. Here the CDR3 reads CASSQRPGNTGELFF. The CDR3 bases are TGCGCCAGCAGCCAGCGACCCGGGAACACCGGGGAGCTGTTTTTT. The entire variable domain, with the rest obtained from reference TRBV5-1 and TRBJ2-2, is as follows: KAGVTQTPRYLIKTRGQQVTLSCSPISGHRSVSWYQQTPGQGLQFLFEYFSETQRNKGNFPGRFSGRQFSNSRSEMNVSTLELGDSALYLCASSQRPGNTGELFFGEGSRLTVL.

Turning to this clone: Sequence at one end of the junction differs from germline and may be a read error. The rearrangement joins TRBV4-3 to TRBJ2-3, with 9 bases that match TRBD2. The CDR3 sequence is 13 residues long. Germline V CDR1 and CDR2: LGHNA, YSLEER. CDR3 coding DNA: TGCGCCAGCAGCCAGGGGGCAGGACTAGCGTTGTCTTTT. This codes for CASSQGAGLALSF.

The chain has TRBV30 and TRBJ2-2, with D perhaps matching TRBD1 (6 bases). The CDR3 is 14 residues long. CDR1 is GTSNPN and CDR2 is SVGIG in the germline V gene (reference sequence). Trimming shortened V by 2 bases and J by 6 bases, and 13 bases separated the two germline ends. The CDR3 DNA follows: TGTGCCTGGAGTCTCGGACAGCGGTCCGGGGAGCTGTTTTTT. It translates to CAWSLGQRSGELFF.

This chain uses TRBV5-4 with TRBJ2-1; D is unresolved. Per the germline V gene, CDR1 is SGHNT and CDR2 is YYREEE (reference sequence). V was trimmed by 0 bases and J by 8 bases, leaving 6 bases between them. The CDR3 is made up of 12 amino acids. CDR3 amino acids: CASSLDGYEQFF. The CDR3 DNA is TGTGCCAGCAGCTTGGATGGCTATGAGCAGTTCTTC.

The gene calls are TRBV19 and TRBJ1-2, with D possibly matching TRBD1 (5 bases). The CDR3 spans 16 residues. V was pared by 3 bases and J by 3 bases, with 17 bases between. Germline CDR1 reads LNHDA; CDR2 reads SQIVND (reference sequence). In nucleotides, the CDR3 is TGTGCCAGTAGTATTACCCCCGGGGGGGGTGACTATGGCTACACCTTC. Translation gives CASSITPGGGDYGYTF.

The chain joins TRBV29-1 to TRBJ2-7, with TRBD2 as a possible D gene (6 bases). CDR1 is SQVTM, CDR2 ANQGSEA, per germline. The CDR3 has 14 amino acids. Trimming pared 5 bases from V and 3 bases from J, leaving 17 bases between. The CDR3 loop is CSVMGGLGGYEQYF. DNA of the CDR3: TGCAGCGTTATGGGGGGACTCGGGGGCTACGAGCAGTACTTC.

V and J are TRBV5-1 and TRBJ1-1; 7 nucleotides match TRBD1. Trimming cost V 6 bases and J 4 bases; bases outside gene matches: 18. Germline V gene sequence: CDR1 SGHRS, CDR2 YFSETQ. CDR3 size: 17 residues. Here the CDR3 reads CASTPHRGRDLSTEAFF. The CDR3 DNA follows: TGCGCCAGCACACCCCACAGGGGTCGAGACTTGAGCACTGAAGCTTTCTTT.

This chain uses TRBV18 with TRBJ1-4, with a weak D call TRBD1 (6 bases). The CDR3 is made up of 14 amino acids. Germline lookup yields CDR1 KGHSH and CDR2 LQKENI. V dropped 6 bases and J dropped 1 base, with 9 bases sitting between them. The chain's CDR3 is CASSLDRTNEKLFF. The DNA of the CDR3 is TGTGCCAGCTCCCTGGACAGAACTAATGAAAAACTGTTTTTT.

The CDR3 DNA is TGTGCCAGCAGCCCAGCGGGACTACCTCAAGAGACCCAGTACTTC. This gives the protein CASSPAGLPQETQYF. The chain carries TRBV9 and TRBJ2-5; 7 positions agree with TRBD2. CDR3 length: 15 residues. Germline V gives CDR1 SGDLS, CDR2 YYNGEE. V was clipped by 4 bases and J by 2 bases; unmatched bases: 8.

Here the CDR3 DNA reads TGCGCCAGCAGCTTGAACCCTCGGGGGGGGACGGTGAACACTGAAGCTTTCTTT. As protein: CASSLNPRGGTVNTEAFF. The genes are TRBV5-1 and TRBJ1-1; weak D call: TRBD1 (5 bases). The CDR3 length is 18 residues. Germline V gives CDR1 SGHRS, CDR2 YFSETQ. V dropped 1 base and J dropped 0 bases, with 19 bases sitting between them.

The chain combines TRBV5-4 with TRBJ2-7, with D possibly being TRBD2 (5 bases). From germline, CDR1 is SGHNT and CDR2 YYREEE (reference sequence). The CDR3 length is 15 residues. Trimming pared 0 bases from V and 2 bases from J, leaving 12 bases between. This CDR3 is CASSLGLAPAYEQYF. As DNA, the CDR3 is TGTGCCAGCAGCTTGGGGCTAGCACCCGCCTACGAGCAGTACTTC.

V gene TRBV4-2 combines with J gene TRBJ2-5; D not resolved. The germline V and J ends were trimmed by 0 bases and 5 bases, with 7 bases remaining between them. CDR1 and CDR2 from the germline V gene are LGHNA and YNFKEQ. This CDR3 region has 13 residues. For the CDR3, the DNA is TGTGCCAGCAGCCAAGATTTCGGGGAGACCCAGTACTTC. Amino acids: CASSQDFGETQYF.

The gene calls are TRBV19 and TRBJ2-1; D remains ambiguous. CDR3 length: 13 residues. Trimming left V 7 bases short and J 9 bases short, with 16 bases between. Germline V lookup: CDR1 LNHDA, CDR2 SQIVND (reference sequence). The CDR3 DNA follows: TGTGCCAGTAATAAGATAGGAGTTGGTGAGCAGTTCTTC. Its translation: CASNKIGVGEQFF. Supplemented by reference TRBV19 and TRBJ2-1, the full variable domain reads DGGITQSPKYLFRKEGQNVTLSCEQNLNHDAMYWYRQDPGQGLRLIYYSQIVNDFQKGDIAEGYSVSREKKESFPLTVTSAQKNPTAFYLCASNKIGVGEQFFGPGTRLTVL.

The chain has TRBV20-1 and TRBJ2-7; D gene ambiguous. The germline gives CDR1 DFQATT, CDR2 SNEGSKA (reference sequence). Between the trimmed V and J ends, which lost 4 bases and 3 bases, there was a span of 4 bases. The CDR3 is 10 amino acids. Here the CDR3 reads CSATLYEQYF. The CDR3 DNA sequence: TGCAGTGCTACACTCTACGAGCAGTACTTC.

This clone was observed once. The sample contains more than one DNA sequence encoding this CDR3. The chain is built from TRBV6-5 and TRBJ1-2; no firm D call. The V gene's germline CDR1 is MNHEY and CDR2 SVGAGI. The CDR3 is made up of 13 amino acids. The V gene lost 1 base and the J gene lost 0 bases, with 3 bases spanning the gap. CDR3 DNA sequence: TGTGCCAGCAGTTACTACACTAACTATGGCTACACCTTC. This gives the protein CASSYYTNYGYTF.

This CDR3 reads CASSGRLGQGAVGNQPQHF. As DNA, the CDR3 is TGTGCCAGCAGTGGACGTCTGGGGCAGGGGGCGGTGGGCAATCAGCCCCAGCATTTT. V and J are TRBV28 and TRBJ1-5, with 8 bases fitting TRBD1. The CDR3 is made up of 19 amino acids. The V gene's germline CDR1 is MDHEN and CDR2 SYDVKM. Unmatched junction bases numbered 17, after V lost 5 bases and J lost 2 bases.

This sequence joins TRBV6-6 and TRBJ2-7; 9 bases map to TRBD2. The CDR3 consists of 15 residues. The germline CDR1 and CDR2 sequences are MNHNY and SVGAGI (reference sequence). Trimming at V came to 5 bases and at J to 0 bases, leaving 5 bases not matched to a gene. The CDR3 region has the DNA TGTGCCAGCAGTCGAACTAGCGGGTCCTCCTACGAGCAGTACTTC. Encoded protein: CASSRTSGSSYEQYF.

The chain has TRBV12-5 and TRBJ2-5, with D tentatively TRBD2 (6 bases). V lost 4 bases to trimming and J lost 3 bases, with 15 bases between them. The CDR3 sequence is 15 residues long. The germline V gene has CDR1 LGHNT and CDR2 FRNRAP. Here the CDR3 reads CASGSGSGGEETQYF. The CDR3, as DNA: TGTGCTAGTGGTTCGGGATCCGGAGGGGAAGAGACCCAGTACTTC. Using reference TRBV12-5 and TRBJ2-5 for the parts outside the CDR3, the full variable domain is DARVTQTPRHKVTEMGQEVTMRCQPILGHNTVFWYRQTMMQGLELLAYFRNRAPLDDSGMPKDRFSAEMPDATLATLKIQPSEPRDSAVYFCASGSGSGGEETQYFGPGTRLLVL.

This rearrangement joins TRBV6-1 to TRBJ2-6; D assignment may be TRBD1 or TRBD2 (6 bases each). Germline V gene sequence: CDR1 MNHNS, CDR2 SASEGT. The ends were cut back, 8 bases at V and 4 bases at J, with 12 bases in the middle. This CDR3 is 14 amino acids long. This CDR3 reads CASGGGLGANVLTF. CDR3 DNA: TGTGCCAGCGGTGGGGGGCTCGGGGCCAACGTCCTGACTTTC.

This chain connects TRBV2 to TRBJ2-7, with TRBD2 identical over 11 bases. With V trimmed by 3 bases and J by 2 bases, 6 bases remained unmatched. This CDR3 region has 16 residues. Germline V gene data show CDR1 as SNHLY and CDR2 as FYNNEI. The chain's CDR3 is CASSEWMTSGAYEQYF. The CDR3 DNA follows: TGTGCCAGCAGTGAGTGGATGACTAGCGGGGCCTACGAGCAGTACTTC.

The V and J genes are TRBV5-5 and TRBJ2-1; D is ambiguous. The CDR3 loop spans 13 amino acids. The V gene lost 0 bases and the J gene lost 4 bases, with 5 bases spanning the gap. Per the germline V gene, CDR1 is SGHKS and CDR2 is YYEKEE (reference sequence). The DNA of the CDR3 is TGTGCCAGCAGCTTGGGGGCTTACAATGAGCAGTTCTTC. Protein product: CASSLGAYNEQFF. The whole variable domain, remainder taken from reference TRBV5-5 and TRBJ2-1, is DAGVTQSPTHLIKTRGQQVTLRCSPISGHKSVSWYQQVLGQGPQFIFQYYEKEERGRGNFPDRFSARQFPNYSSELNVNALLLGDSALYLCASSLGAYNEQFFGPGTRLTVL.